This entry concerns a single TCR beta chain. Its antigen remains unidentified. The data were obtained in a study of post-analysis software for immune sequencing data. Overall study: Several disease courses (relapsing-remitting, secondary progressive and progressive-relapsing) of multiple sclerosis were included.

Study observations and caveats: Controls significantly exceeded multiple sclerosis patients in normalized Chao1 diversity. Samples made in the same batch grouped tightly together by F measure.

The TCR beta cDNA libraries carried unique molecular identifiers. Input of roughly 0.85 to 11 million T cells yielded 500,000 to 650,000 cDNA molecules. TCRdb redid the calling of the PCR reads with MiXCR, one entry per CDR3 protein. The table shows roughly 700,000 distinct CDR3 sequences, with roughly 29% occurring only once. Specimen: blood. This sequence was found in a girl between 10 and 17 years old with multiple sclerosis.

The CDR3 is CASGMMRTTLGDPNEQYF. CDR3 coding DNA: TGTGCCAGCGGCATGATGCGGACCACCTTGGGGGACCCGAACGAGCAGTACTTC. The chain recombines TRBV7-9 with TRBJ2-7; D tentatively fits TRBD1 or TRBD2 (5 bases each). Trimming cost V 8 bases and J 5 bases, with 31 bases left between them. Germline loops: CDR1 SEHNR, CDR2 FQNEAQ (reference sequence). This CDR3 is built from 18 residues.